Following are 2 T cell receptor beta chains from one sample sequenced in a study of OX40 agonist ivuxolimab in advanced cancers. Profiled with immunoSEQ multiplex PCR; TCRdb holds only in-frame clones, not every one. The sample includes some 80,000 clones, approximately 85% of them seen just once. The material sequenced was CD4+ or CD8+ T cells sorted from blood, taken in a trial of the OX40 agonist ivuxolimab. The receptors derive from an adult with an advanced solid tumor such as melanoma, head and neck, liver or kidney cancer.

The chain has TRBV6-5 and TRBJ1-5, with D perhaps matching TRBD1 (5 bases). The CDR3 is made up of 14 amino acids. V shed 6 bases and J shed 8 bases, with 17 bases lying between them. Looked up from germline, CDR1 is MNHEY and CDR2 is SVGAGI. CDR3 DNA sequence: TGTGCCAGCAGGGACTCAGGGTCCAGGAAGCCCCAGCATTTT. This sequence encodes CASRDSGSRKPQHF.

The chain combines TRBV11-2 with TRBJ2-7; D remains unclear. The CDR3 has 11 residues. The germline V gene encodes CDR1 SGHAT and CDR2 FQNNGV. Trimming removed 4 bases from V and 6 bases from J, with 7 bases in between. The CDR3 sequence: CASSSQGEQYF. DNA for the CDR3: TGTGCCAGCAGCTCCCAAGGCGAGCAGTACTTC.